This T cell receptor beta chain was documented in a study of CD8 T cells in Susac syndrome. Study as a whole: Sequencing included Susac syndrome patients, six of them with active disease and roughly eight in remission. There were Susac syndrome patients who were therapy-naive at blood draw, others on corticosteroids, and others on intravenous immunoglobulin alone.

An amount of RNA that ranged from 0.5 to 1 ug was reverse transcribed with random hexamers. The TCR beta CDR3 was amplified by immunoSEQ multiplex PCR across 54 Vbeta, 13 Jbeta. In TCRdb, the immunoSEQ multiplex PCR reads were re-called with MiXCR into one record per CDR3 protein. The data show around 150,000 distinct CDR3 sequences, 95% seen once. The CDR3 is 18 amino acids. From germline, CDR1 is MGHRA and CDR2 YSYEKL. J was trimmed by 7 bases and V by 0 bases; bases with no gene match: 15. TEMRA cells were FACS-enriched, unlike CD8+ and CD4+ T cells, which were negatively isolated. The J gene is TRBJ1-5, the V gene TRBV4-1; TRBD1 matches 7 bases. Specimen: CD8+ T cells from PBMCs. The sequence derives from a human donor with Susac syndrome. CDR3 amino acids: CASSQDWRGAGGGQPQHF. The CDR3 DNA sequence: TGCGCCAGCAGCCAAGATTGGCGGGGTGCAGGGGGTGGACAGCCCCAGCATTTT.